This entry concerns a single T cell receptor (beta chain). Trimming cost V 5 bases and J 0 bases, with 7 bases left between them. The CDR3 has 13 residues. Germline lookup yields CDR1 GTSNPN and CDR2 SVGIG (reference sequence). The assay was immunoSEQ multiplex PCR, and TCRdb's table has in-frame clones only and misses some. Of approximately 12,000 clones listed, roughly nine tenths are singletons. The data are from a study of T cell clonotyping in hematopoietic cell transplantation. This rearrangement joins TRBV30 to TRBJ2-2; D is possibly TRBD2 (5 bases). The source was PBMCs, collected 100 days after allogeneic stem cell transplant. The receptor was isolated from a female patient over 55 who had an allogeneic stem cell transplant from an unrelated donor, so the T cells may come from the graft donor. Some clones in this sample may be carry-over from other donors' samples. The CDR3 here is CAWPGTNTGELFF. The CDR3 DNA reads as TGTGCCTGGCCGGGGACGAACACCGGGGAGCTGTTTTTT. The variable domain in full, with the rest retrieved from reference TRBV30 and TRBJ2-2, is SQTIHQWPATLVQPVGSPLSLECTVEGTSNPNLYWYRQAAGRGLQLLFYSVGIGQISSEVPQNLSASRPQDRQFILSSKKLLLSDSGFYLCAWPGTNTGELFFGEGSRLTVL.